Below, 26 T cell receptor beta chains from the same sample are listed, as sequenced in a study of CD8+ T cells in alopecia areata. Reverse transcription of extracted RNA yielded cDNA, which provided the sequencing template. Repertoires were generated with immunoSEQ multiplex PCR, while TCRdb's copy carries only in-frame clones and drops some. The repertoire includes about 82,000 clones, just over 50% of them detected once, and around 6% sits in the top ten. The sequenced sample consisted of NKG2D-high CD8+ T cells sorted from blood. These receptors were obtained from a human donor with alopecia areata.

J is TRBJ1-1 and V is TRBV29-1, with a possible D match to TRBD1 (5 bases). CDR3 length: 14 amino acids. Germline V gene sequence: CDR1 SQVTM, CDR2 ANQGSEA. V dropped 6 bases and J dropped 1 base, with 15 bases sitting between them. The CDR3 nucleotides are TGCAGCGTAGAGGACCCGGACACGAACACTGAAGCTTTCTTT. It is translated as CSVEDPDTNTEAFF.

This chain's CDR3 is CASSFGQGNQPQHF. The CDR3 DNA reads TGTGCCAGCAGCTTTGGACAGGGCAATCAGCCCCAGCATTTT. The gene calls are TRBV7-9 and TRBJ1-5, with 7 positions matching TRBD1. The CDR3 runs to 14 residues. The germline V gene encodes CDR1 SEHNR and CDR2 FQNEAQ (reference sequence). Germline trimming cut 3 bases from V and 2 bases from J; bases unmatched to any gene: 1.

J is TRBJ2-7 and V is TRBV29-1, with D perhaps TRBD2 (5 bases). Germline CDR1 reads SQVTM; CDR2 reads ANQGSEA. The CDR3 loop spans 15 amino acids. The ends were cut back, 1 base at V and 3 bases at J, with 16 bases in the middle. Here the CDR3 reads CSVEGKADHFYEQYF. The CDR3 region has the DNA TGCAGCGTTGAAGGTAAAGCGGACCATTTCTACGAGCAGTACTTC.

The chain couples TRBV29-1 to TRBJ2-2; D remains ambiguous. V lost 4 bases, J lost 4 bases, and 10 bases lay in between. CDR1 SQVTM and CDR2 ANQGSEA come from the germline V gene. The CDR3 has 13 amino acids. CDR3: CSVVHIITGELFF. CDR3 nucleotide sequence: TGCAGCGTTGTACACATCATCACCGGGGAGCTGTTTTTT.

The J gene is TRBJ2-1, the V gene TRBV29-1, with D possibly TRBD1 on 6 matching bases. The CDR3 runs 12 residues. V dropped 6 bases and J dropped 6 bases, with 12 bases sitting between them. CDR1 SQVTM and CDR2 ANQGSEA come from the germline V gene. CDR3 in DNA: TGCAGCGTGGGGGAACAGGGCAATGAGCAGTTCTTC. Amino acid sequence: CSVGEQGNEQFF.

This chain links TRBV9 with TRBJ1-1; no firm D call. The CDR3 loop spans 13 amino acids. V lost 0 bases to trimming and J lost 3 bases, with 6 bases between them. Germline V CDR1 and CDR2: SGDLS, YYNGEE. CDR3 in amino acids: CASSVVGHTEAFF. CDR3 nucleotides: TGTGCCAGCAGCGTAGTTGGGCACACTGAAGCTTTCTTT.

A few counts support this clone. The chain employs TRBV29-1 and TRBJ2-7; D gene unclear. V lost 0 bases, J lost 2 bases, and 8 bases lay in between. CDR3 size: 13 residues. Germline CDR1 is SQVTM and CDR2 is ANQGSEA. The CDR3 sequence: CSVEEEAAYEQYF. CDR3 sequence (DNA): TGCAGCGTTGAAGAAGAGGCAGCCTACGAGCAGTACTTC.

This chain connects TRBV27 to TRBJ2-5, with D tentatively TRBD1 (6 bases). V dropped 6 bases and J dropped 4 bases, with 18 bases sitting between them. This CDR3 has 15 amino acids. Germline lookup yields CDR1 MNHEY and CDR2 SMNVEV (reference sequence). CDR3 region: CASSPSDSRGETQYF. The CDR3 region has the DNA TGTGCCAGCAGCCCGTCGGACAGCCGGGGAGAGACCCAGTACTTC.

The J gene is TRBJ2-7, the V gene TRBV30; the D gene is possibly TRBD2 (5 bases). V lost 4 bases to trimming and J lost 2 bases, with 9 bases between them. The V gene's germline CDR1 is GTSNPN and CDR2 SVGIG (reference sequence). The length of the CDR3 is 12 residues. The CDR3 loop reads CAWTGGTYEQYF. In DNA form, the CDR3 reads TGTGCCTGGACTGGAGGTACCTACGAGCAGTACTTC. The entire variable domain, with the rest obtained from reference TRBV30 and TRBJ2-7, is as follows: SQTIHQWPATLVQPVGSPLSLECTVEGTSNPNLYWYRQAAGRGLQLLFYSVGIGQISSEVPQNLSASRPQDRQFILSSKKLLLSDSGFYLCAWTGGTYEQYFGPGTRLTVT.

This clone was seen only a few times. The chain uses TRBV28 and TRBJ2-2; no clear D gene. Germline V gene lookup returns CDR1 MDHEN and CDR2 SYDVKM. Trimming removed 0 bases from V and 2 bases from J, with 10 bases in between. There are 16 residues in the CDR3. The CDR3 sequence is CASSLWGDDNTGELFF. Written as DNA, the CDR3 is TGTGCCAGCAGTTTATGGGGCGACGATAACACCGGGGAGCTGTTTTTT.

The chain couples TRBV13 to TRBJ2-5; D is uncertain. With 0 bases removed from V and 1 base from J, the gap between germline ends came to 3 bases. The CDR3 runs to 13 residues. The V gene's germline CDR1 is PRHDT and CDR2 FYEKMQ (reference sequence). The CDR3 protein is CASSLGLQETQYF. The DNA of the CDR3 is TGTGCCAGCAGCTTAGGCCTCCAAGAGACCCAGTACTTC. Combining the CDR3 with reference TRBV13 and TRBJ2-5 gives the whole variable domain AAGVIQSPRHLIKEKRETATLKCYPIPRHDTVYWYQQGPGQDPQFLISFYEKMQSDKGSIPDRFSAQQFSDYHSELNMSSLELGDSALYFCASSLGLQETQYFGPGTRLLVL.

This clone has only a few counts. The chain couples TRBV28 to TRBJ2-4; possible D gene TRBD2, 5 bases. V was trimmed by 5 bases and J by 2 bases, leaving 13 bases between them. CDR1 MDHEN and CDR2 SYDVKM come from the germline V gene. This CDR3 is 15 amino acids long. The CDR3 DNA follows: TGTGCCAGCAGTCTAGCTTTGGAGACCAAAAACATTCAGTACTTC. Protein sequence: CASSLALETKNIQYF.

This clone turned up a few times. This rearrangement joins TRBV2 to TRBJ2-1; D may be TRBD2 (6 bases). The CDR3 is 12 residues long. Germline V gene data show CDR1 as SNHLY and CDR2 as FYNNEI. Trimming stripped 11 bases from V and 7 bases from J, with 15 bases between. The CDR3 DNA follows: TGTGCCTGGGGGGTAGACGCGAATGAGCAGTTCTTC. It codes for CAWGVDANEQFF.

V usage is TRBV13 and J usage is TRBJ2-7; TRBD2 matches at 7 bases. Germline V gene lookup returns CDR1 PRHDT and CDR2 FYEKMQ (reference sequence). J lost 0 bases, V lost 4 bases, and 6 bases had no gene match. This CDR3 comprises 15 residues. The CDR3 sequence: CASSSPGGGSYEQYF. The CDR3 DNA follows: TGTGCCAGCAGCTCCCCTGGCGGGGGCTCCTACGAGCAGTACTTC. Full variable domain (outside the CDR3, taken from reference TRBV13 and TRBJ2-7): AAGVIQSPRHLIKEKRETATLKCYPIPRHDTVYWYQQGPGQDPQFLISFYEKMQSDKGSIPDRFSAQQFSDYHSELNMSSLELGDSALYFCASSSPGGGSYEQYFGPGTRLTVT.

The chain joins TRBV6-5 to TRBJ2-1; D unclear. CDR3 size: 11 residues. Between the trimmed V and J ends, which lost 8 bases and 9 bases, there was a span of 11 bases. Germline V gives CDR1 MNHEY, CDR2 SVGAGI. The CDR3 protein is CASSLGREQFF. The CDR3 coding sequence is TGTGCCAGCTCCCTGGGTCGTGAGCAGTTCTTC.

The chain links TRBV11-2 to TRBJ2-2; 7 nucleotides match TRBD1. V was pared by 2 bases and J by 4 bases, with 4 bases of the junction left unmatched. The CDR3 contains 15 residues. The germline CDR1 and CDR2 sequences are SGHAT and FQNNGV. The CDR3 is CASSLRGRFTGELFF. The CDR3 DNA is TGTGCCAGCAGCTTAAGGGGGCGGTTCACCGGGGAGCTGTTTTTT.

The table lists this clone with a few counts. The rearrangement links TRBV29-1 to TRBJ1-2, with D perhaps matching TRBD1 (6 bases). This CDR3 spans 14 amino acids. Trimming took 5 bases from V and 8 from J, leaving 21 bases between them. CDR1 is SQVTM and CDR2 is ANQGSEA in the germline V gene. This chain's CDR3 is CSVTGPGAIGGYTF. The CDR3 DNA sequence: TGCAGCGTTACGGGACCGGGGGCTATTGGGGGCTACACCTTC.

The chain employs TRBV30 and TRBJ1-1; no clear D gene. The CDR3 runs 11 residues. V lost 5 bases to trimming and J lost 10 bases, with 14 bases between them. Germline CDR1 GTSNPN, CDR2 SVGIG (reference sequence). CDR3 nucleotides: TGTGCCTGGTCGAACAGCCCCGGAGCTTTCTTT. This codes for CAWSNSPGAFF.

The CDR3 spells CASSPAGSGYTF. The CDR3 region has the DNA TGTGCCAGCAGCCCGGCGGGGAGTGGCTACACCTTC. The chain joins TRBV7-9 to TRBJ1-2, with D unclear. Germline V gene sequence: CDR1 SEHNR, CDR2 FQNEAQ (reference sequence). Between the trimmed V and J ends, which lost 5 bases and 7 bases, there was a span of 11 bases. The CDR3 contains 12 residues.

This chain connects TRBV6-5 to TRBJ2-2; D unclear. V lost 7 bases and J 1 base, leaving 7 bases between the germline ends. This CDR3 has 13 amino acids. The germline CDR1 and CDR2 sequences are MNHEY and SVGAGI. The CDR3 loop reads CASTGMNTGELFF. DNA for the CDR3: TGTGCCAGCACCGGCATGAACACCGGGGAGCTGTTTTTT.

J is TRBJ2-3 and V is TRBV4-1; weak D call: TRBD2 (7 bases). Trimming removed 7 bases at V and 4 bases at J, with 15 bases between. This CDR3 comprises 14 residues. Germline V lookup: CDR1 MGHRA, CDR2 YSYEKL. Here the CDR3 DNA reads TGCGCCAGCAAGCCAGGCGGGGGCCCAGATACGCAGTATTTT. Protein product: CASKPGGGPDTQYF.

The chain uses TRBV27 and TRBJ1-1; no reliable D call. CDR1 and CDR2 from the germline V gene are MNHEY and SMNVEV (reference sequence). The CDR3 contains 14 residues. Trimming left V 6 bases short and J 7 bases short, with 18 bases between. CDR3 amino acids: CASSMMDGRDEAFF. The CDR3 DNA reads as TGTGCCAGCAGCATGATGGATGGAAGGGATGAAGCTTTCTTT.

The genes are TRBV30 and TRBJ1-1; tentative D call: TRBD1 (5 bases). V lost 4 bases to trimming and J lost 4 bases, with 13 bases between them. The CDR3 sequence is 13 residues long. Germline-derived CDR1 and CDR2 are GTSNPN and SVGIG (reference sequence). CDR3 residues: CAWMLGGSTEAFF. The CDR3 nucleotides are TGTGCCTGGATGCTCGGGGGATCCACTGAAGCTTTCTTT.

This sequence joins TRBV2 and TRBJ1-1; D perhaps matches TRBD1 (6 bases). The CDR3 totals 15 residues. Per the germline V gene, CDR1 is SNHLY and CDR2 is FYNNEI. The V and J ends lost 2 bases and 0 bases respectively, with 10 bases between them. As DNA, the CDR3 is TGTGCCAGCAGTGAATCTAAGGGGGTGAACACTGAAGCTTTCTTT. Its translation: CASSESKGVNTEAFF.

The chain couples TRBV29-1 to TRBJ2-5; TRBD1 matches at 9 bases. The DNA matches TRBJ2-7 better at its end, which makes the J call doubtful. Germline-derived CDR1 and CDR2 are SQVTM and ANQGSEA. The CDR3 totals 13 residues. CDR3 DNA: TGCAGCGCCAGGACAGGGGTCTCCTACGAGCAGTACTTC. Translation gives CSARTGVSYEQYF.

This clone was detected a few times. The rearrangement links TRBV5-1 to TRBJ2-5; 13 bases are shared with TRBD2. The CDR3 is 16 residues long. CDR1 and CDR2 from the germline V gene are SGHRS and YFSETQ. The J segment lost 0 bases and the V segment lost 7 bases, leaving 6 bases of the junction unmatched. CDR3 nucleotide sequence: TGCGCCAGCTCGGAGGGACTAGCGGGGTACCAAGAGACCCAGTACTTC. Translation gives CASSEGLAGYQETQYF.